What follows are 16 T cell receptor beta chains derived from one specimen sequenced in a study of CD8+ T cells in alopecia areata. RNA, once extracted, was reverse transcribed into cDNA for use as the sequencing template. The repertoire was sequenced with immunoSEQ multiplex PCR; TCRdb's copy has only in-frame clones and lacks some. Of about 100,000 clones in the sample, 84% were seen once. Treatment in this sample: oral pan-JAK inhibitor, 5-10 mg twice daily. The sequencing here drew on CD8+ T cells sorted from blood, taken at week 24, from a patient treated with tofacitinib. These receptor sequences come from a human donor with alopecia areata.

The J gene is TRBJ2-5, the V gene TRBV29-1; a possible D gene is TRBD1 (6 bases). The J call is uncertain, as TRBJ2-7 better fits the DNA end. CDR3 length: 13 amino acids. CDR1 and CDR2 from the germline V gene are SQVTM and ANQGSEA. This chain's CDR3 is CSVEFRGTYEQYF. The CDR3, as DNA: TGCAGCGTCGAGTTCAGGGGTACCTACGAGCAGTACTTC.

J is TRBJ2-2 and V is TRBV14, with TRBD2 matching 8 bases. The germline CDR1 and CDR2 sequences are SGHDN and FVKESK. The CDR3 contains 11 residues. With 10 bases clipped from V and 5 bases from J, the junction kept 0 bases outside the gene matches. The CDR3, as DNA: TGTGCCACGGGAGGGACCGGGGAGCTGTTTTTT. It codes for CATGGTGELFF.

Only one count was recorded for this clone. The chain links TRBV6-6 to TRBJ1-2; a possible D gene is TRBD1 (5 bases). V lost 6 bases, J lost 0 bases, and 17 bases lay in between. Germline CDR1 and CDR2: MNHNY and SVGAGI (reference sequence). The CDR3 extends over 16 amino acids. CDR3 in amino acids: CASSPVQGATNYGYTF. In DNA, the CDR3 is TGTGCCAGCAGCCCGGTCCAAGGGGCGACTAACTATGGCTACACCTTC.

The rearrangement links TRBV5-1 to TRBJ2-7; D unclear. V dropped 1 base and J dropped 3 bases, with 11 bases sitting between them. This CDR3 has 14 amino acids. Germline V gene sequence: CDR1 SGHRS, CDR2 YFSETQ. CDR3 bases: TGCGCCAGCAGCTTGATAAGACCGCGCTACGAGCAGTACTTC. Protein: CASSLIRPRYEQYF. The full variable domain, completed using reference TRBV5-1 and TRBJ2-7, is KAGVTQTPRYLIKTRGQQVTLSCSPISGHRSVSWYQQTPGQGLQFLFEYFSETQRNKGNFPGRFSGRQFSNSRSEMNVSTLELGDSALYLCASSLIRPRYEQYFGPGTRLTVT.

The chain uses TRBV19 and TRBJ1-6; 7 bases match TRBD1. This CDR3 region has 16 residues. The V gene's germline CDR1 is LNHDA and CDR2 SQIVND (reference sequence). With 4 bases clipped from V and 6 bases from J, the junction kept 9 bases outside the gene matches. The CDR3 loop reads CASSTSGTDFNSPLHF. The CDR3 nucleotides read TGTGCCAGTAGTACCTCCGGGACAGATTTTAATTCACCCCTCCACTTT.

J is TRBJ2-1 and V is TRBV15; 7 positions match TRBD1. The CDR3 sequence is 13 residues long. The V gene's germline CDR1 is LNHNV and CDR2 YYDKDF (reference sequence). Unmatched junction bases numbered 3, after V lost 1 base and J lost 9 bases. The CDR3 reads CATSRGTGAEQFF. The DNA for the CDR3 is TGTGCCACCAGCAGAGGTACAGGGGCTGAGCAGTTCTTC.

The chain joins TRBV4-3 to TRBJ1-1; D ambiguous. Germline assignment: CDR1 LGHNA and CDR2 YSLEER. Trimming took 0 bases from V and 4 from J, leaving 9 bases between them. CDR3 length: 14 amino acids. DNA of the CDR3: TGCGCCAGCAGCCAAGAAACCATAGGCACTGAAGCTTTCTTT. Translating gives CASSQETIGTEAFF.

The chain uses TRBV4-3 and TRBJ2-3; 13 nucleotides line up with TRBD2. The V and J ends lost 0 bases and 4 bases, in that order; junction bases with no gene match: 4. CDR1 and CDR2 (germline): LGHNA, YSLEER. This CDR3 is 17 amino acids long. Here the CDR3 reads CASSQDGLAGVSDTQYF. The DNA of the CDR3 is TGCGCCAGCAGCCAAGACGGACTAGCGGGGGTATCAGATACGCAGTATTTT.

This chain connects TRBV4-1 to TRBJ2-2, with TRBD2 as a possible D gene (5 bases). The CDR3 consists of 16 residues. CDR1 and CDR2 from the germline V gene are MGHRA and YSYEKL. V shed 4 bases and J shed 6 bases, with 18 bases lying between them. CDR3 in DNA: TGCGCCAGCAGCCCCCCCCAGAGGGATATTCCCGGGGAGCTGTTTTTT. This gives the protein CASSPPQRDIPGELFF.

The V gene is TRBV30, the J gene TRBJ1-2, with 9 bases fitting TRBD1. Germline CDR1 is GTSNPN and CDR2 is SVGIG (reference sequence). The CDR3 spans 14 residues. V lost 0 bases to trimming and J lost 4 bases; unmatched junction nucleotides: 3. For the CDR3, the DNA is TGTGCCTGGAGTGTACAGGGGGCCTCCTATGGCTACACCTTC. It is translated as CAWSVQGASYGYTF.

This sequence joins TRBV10-3 and TRBJ2-7; D gene ambiguous. The CDR3 has 13 residues. With 3 bases removed from V and 2 bases from J, the gap between germline ends came to 8 bases. Germline CDR1 ENHRY, CDR2 SYGVKD. CDR3 in amino acids: CAISESVAYEQYF. The CDR3 DNA reads as TGTGCCATCAGTGAATCTGTCGCCTACGAGCAGTACTTC.

The V gene is TRBV30, the J gene TRBJ2-1; 11 nucleotides agree with TRBD2. In germline, CDR1 is GTSNPN, CDR2 SVGIG (reference sequence). The CDR3 extends over 14 amino acids. V shed 4 bases and J 8 bases; nucleotides not matched to a gene: 7. CDR3 protein: CAWNVAGGPHEQFF. Written as DNA, the CDR3 is TGTGCCTGGAACGTAGCGGGGGGGCCACATGAGCAGTTCTTC.

The rearrangement joins TRBV4-2 to TRBJ2-5; D possibly corresponds to TRBD1 (5 bases). Looked up from germline, CDR1 is LGHNA and CDR2 is YNFKEQ. Trimming removed 0 bases at V and 5 bases at J, with 13 bases between. The CDR3 contains 15 residues. The CDR3 bases are TGTGCCAGCAGCCAAGAAGGCAGGGTTGAGGAGACCCAGTACTTC. This translates into CASSQEGRVEETQYF.

The genes are TRBV18 and TRBJ2-4; no firm D call. This CDR3 region has 14 residues. V was cut by 2 bases and J by 8 bases, with 13 bases left in between. Looked up from germline, CDR1 is KGHSH and CDR2 is LQKENI. The CDR3 protein is CASSPVGPNDIQYF. In DNA form, the CDR3 reads TGTGCCAGCTCACCAGTGGGCCCCAACGACATTCAGTACTTC.

This chain uses TRBV7-9 with TRBJ2-5, with D maybe TRBD2 (5 bases). The CDR3 has 15 amino acids. Per germline, CDR1 SEHNR and CDR2 FQNEAQ (reference sequence). Trimming removed 5 bases from V and 4 bases from J, with 17 bases in between. In DNA form, the CDR3 reads TGTGCCAGCAGCCCAGCGGTGTCTACGGGAGAGACCCAGTACTTC. Protein: CASSPAVSTGETQYF.

The chain combines TRBV9 with TRBJ2-1; 8 positions agree with TRBD2. Trimming took 4 bases from V and 10 from J; bases not matched to a gene: 10. From germline, CDR1 is SGDLS and CDR2 YYNGEE. This CDR3 has 14 amino acids. The chain's CDR3 is CASSPAGGAREQFF. The CDR3 nucleotides read TGTGCCAGCAGCCCCGCCGGGGGGGCGAGGGAGCAGTTCTTC.